What follows are 30 T cell receptor beta chains derived from one specimen sequenced in a study of CD8+ T cells in alopecia areata (dated by TCRdb to the late 2010s). Taken with the paper, the label for treatment or condition translates to: oral pan-JAK inhibitor, 5-10 mg twice daily. Library construction relied on the immunoSEQ multiplex PCR assay. RNA was extracted from all samples and reverse transcribed into cDNA as template for TCR sequencing. TCRdb retrieved this table from immuneACCESS and kept in-frame rearrangements only. Not all clones are present; in checked studies, unresolved V genes account for under half, and no reason is known for the remainder. Present in this sample are about 180,000 clones, approximately 50% of which were seen just once. In total, the top ten clones hold around 9.1% of the sample. Sequenced material: CD8+ T cells sorted from blood, taken at week 52, from a patient treated with tofacitinib. Source of these receptors: a human donor with alopecia areata.

The chain joins TRBV27 to TRBJ2-7, with D tentatively TRBD2 (6 bases). V lost 2 bases, J lost 0 bases, and 11 bases lay in between. The germline gives CDR1 MNHEY, CDR2 SMNVEV (reference sequence). The CDR3 extends over 15 amino acids. CDR3 coding DNA: TGTGCCAGCAGTTTAACTCCGGAGGGCTCCTACGAGCAGTACTTC. Amino acids: CASSLTPEGSYEQYF.

This chain joins TRBV13 and TRBJ2-7; TRBD2 agrees at 9 bases. CDR3 size: 14 residues. CDR1 is PRHDT, CDR2 FYEKMQ, per germline (reference sequence). Trimming cost V 5 bases and J 1 base; bases outside gene matches: 3. The DNA of the CDR3 is TGTGCCAGCAGCACAAGCGGGGGGTCCTACGAGCAGTACTTC. Residues: CASSTSGGSYEQYF.

The gene calls are TRBV5-6 and TRBJ2-5; D not certain. V shed 4 bases and J shed 5 bases, with 15 bases lying between them. The CDR3 consists of 14 residues. CDR1 SGHDT and CDR2 YYEEEE come from the germline V gene. The CDR3 DNA follows: TGTGCCAGCAGCAACCGGGTCGAGATGGAGACCCAGTACTTC. Encoded protein: CASSNRVEMETQYF.

This clone was seen only a few times. This chain joins TRBV6-1 and TRBJ2-1, with 8 bases that match TRBD2. The CDR3 contains 14 residues. Trimming at V came to 6 bases and at J to 3 bases, leaving 4 bases not matched to a gene. Germline V gives CDR1 MNHNS, CDR2 SASEGT. CDR3: CASSPGGDYNEQFF. The CDR3 DNA reads TGTGCCAGCAGCCCGGGGGGGGACTACAATGAGCAGTTCTTC.

V and J are TRBV10-3 and TRBJ2-7; 12 bases map to TRBD2. From germline, CDR1 is ENHRY and CDR2 SYGVKD. V was pared by 6 bases and J by 2 bases, with 8 bases of the junction left unmatched. This CDR3 has 16 residues. The CDR3 region has the DNA TGTGCCATCAGGCCTACTAGCGGGGGGCTTCCCTACGAGCAGTACTTC. Protein sequence: CAIRPTSGGLPYEQYF.

This chain joins TRBV30 and TRBJ2-7; 7 nucleotides line up with TRBD1. Losses at the gene ends were 1 base for V and 2 bases for J; bases not matched to a gene: 8. From germline, CDR1 is GTSNPN and CDR2 SVGIG (reference sequence). CDR3 length: 15 residues. The CDR3 sequence is CAWSGQGQITYEQYF. CDR3 in DNA: TGTGCCTGGAGTGGACAGGGCCAGATTACCTACGAGCAGTACTTC.

This chain joins TRBV6-6 and TRBJ2-7; 10 bases match TRBD1. Trimming took 2 bases from V and 7 from J; bases not matched to a gene: 8. Germline-derived CDR1 and CDR2 are MNHNY and SVGAGI (reference sequence). The CDR3 covers 15 residues. The CDR3 bases are TGTGCCAGCAGTTACAGTAGGGACAGGGGATGGGAGCAGTACTTC. Protein sequence: CASSYSRDRGWEQYF.

As to this clone: This same CDR3 is encoded by further DNA sequences in the sample. The chain has TRBV9 and TRBJ1-1; 9 positions match TRBD1. This CDR3 spans 12 amino acids. The J segment lost 8 bases and the V segment lost 3 bases, leaving 2 bases of the junction unmatched. The germline V gene has CDR1 SGDLS and CDR2 YYNGEE. The CDR3 DNA reads as TGTGCCAGCAGCGGGGGGACAGGGGAAGCTTTCTTT. It encodes CASSGGTGEAFF. The full variable domain, in which reference TRBV9 and TRBJ1-1 provide the parts outside the CDR3, is DSGVTQTPKHLITATGQRVTLRCSPRSGDLSVYWYQQSLDQGLQFLIQYYNGEERAKGNILERFSAQQFPDLHSELNLSSLELGDSALYFCASSGGTGEAFFGQGTRLTVV.

Turning to this clone: Distinct nucleotide sequences in the sample also encode this CDR3. The chain recombines TRBV5-6 with TRBJ2-7; no definite D call. Trimming took 0 bases from V and 5 from J, leaving 3 bases between them. Germline V gene lookup returns CDR1 SGHDT and CDR2 YYEEEE. This CDR3 is built from 11 residues. DNA for the CDR3: TGTGCCAGCAGCTTGGGGCACGAGCAGTACTTC. It is translated as CASSLGHEQYF.

The gene calls are TRBV27 and TRBJ2-3; the match to TRBD2 covers 9 bases. Losses at the gene ends were 2 bases for V and 4 bases for J; bases not matched to a gene: 7. The CDR3 is 16 amino acids. Per germline, CDR1 MNHEY and CDR2 SMNVEV (reference sequence). CDR3 in DNA: TGTGCCAGCAGTTTAGGGACTAGCTATCGCCCAGATACGCAGTATTTT. This gives the protein CASSLGTSYRPDTQYF.

The chain recombines TRBV4-1 with TRBJ1-4; D uncertain. V shed 0 bases and J shed 4 bases, with 9 bases lying between them. CDR3 length equals 15 residues. In germline, CDR1 is MGHRA, CDR2 YSYEKL. CDR3 sequence: CASSQENRYNEKLFF. CDR3 sequence (DNA): TGCGCCAGCAGCCAAGAAAACAGATATAATGAAAAACTGTTTTTT.

The chain couples TRBV30 to TRBJ2-1; a weak D match, TRBD2 (6 bases). With 1 base removed from V and 8 bases from J, the gap between germline ends came to 21 bases. The CDR3 loop spans 16 amino acids. Germline V gene lookup returns CDR1 GTSNPN and CDR2 SVGIG (reference sequence). The CDR3 loop reads CAWSAPRGARSDEQFF. The CDR3, as DNA: TGTGCCTGGAGTGCCCCCCGCGGGGCTCGATCGGATGAGCAGTTCTTC.

This clone was observed a handful of times. V usage is TRBV4-1 and J usage is TRBJ2-2, with unresolved D. V shed 5 bases and J shed 1 base, with 20 bases lying between them. This CDR3 is 18 amino acids long. Germline loops: CDR1 MGHRA, CDR2 YSYEKL. The CDR3 sequence is CASSGVWTPPLNTGELFF. In nucleotides, the CDR3 is TGCGCCAGCAGCGGAGTTTGGACCCCTCCCTTGAACACCGGGGAGCTGTTTTTT.

This clone was counted between two and nine times. V is TRBV7-9 and J is TRBJ1-2; 7 bases fit TRBD1. J was trimmed by 2 bases and V by 3 bases; bases with no gene match: 6. Per germline, CDR1 SEHNR and CDR2 FQNEAQ (reference sequence). This CDR3 comprises 15 residues. The CDR3 DNA reads TGTGCCAGCAGCTTTGCCGACAGGGCGAACTATGGCTACACCTTC. Translated: CASSFADRANYGYTF.

This clone was counted only a few times. V usage is TRBV7-2 and J usage is TRBJ1-1; tentative D call: TRBD1 (6 bases). The CDR3 is 13 amino acids. The germline V and J ends were trimmed by 5 bases and 5 bases, with 12 bases remaining between them. Germline lookup yields CDR1 SGHTA and CDR2 FQGNSA. The CDR3 region has the DNA TGTGCCAGCAGCGGCCGGGGGCGGACTGAAGCTTTCTTT. It specifies CASSGRGRTEAFF.

The genes are TRBV30 and TRBJ1-1; 9 bases line up with TRBD1. CDR1 and CDR2 from the germline V gene are GTSNPN and SVGIG (reference sequence). The length of the CDR3 is 15 residues. DNA for the CDR3: TGTGTTGTAGCGCCGACACAGGGGGCAAGTAACCGGGCTTTCTTT. Translated: CVVAPTQGASNRAFF.

This clone appeared a few times. The gene calls are TRBV6-1 and TRBJ2-1; D remains ambiguous. Germline loops: CDR1 MNHNS, CDR2 SASEGT. The CDR3 is made up of 14 amino acids. Between the trimmed V and J ends, which lost 2 bases and 8 bases, there was a span of 13 bases. CDR3 loop: CASSEMDRGYEQFF. CDR3 bases: TGTGCCAGCAGTGAAATGGACCGAGGCTATGAGCAGTTCTTC.

In its sample, this clone was seen a few times. As DNA, the CDR3 is TGCGCCAGCAGCCAAGAACCGAGACAGGGGTCGGAAAATGAGCAGTTCTTC. It encodes CASSQEPRQGSENEQFF. The chain combines TRBV4-1 with TRBJ2-1, with 8 bases lining up with TRBD1. The CDR3 is 17 amino acids. The trim removed 0 bases at V and 7 bases at J, leaving 11 bases unmatched. Germline CDR1 is MGHRA and CDR2 is YSYEKL.

The J gene is TRBJ1-5, the V gene TRBV25-1, with D unresolved. The germline V and J ends were trimmed by 4 bases and 7 bases, with 11 bases remaining between them. The CDR3 loop spans 13 amino acids. The germline V gene has CDR1 MGHDK and CDR2 SYGVNS. Here the CDR3 DNA reads TGTGCCAGCAGTGGGGAGTTAGGGCAGCCCCAGCATTTT. This encodes CASSGELGQPQHF.

The genes are TRBV10-3 and TRBJ2-6; D ambiguous. With 4 bases removed from V and 0 bases from J, the gap between germline ends came to 7 bases. Germline V gene lookup returns CDR1 ENHRY and CDR2 SYGVKD. The CDR3 is made up of 15 amino acids. CDR3 residues: CAISGGYSGANVLTF. The CDR3 bases are TGTGCCATCAGTGGGGGATACTCTGGGGCCAACGTCCTGACTTTC.

This sequence joins TRBV23-1 and TRBJ2-5; D may be TRBD1 (6 bases). TRBV23-1 is treated as an ORF (open reading frame) with a function not yet certain. CDR3 length: 15 residues. V was clipped by 4 bases and J by 2 bases, with 14 bases between them. The DNA of the CDR3 is TGCGCCAGCAGTCGAGCACAGGGTATTCAAGAGACCCAGTACTTC. Its translation: CASSRAQGIQETQYF.

This rearrangement joins TRBV13 to TRBJ2-1, with 9 bases aligning to TRBD2. Germline assignment: CDR1 PRHDT and CDR2 FYEKMQ (reference sequence). The CDR3 contains 15 residues. V shed 0 bases and J 7 bases; nucleotides not matched to a gene: 4. In DNA, the CDR3 is TGTGCCAGCAGCTTAGGACTAGCGGGTGGTAATGAGCAGTTCTTC. This codes for CASSLGLAGGNEQFF.

This clone came up a few times. This rearrangement joins TRBV4-2 to TRBJ2-1; D remains ambiguous. The CDR3 has 11 amino acids. Trimming took off 5 bases at V and 4 bases at J, with 3 bases between the two ends. Germline loops: CDR1 LGHNA, CDR2 YNFKEQ. In nucleotides, the CDR3 is TGTGCCAGCAGCTCATACAATGAGCAGTTCTTC. The encoded protein is CASSSYNEQFF.

The chain recombines TRBV29-1 with TRBJ1-1; no clear D gene. The CDR3 covers 10 residues. V lost 5 bases and J 5 bases, leaving 6 bases between the germline ends. Germline lookup yields CDR1 SQVTM and CDR2 ANQGSEA. CDR3 bases: TGCAGCGTTTTTAAAACTGAAGCTTTCTTT. Encoded protein: CSVFKTEAFF.

As for this clone: Other DNA variants within this sample encode the same CDR3. The chain has TRBV7-9 and TRBJ1-2; D gene unclear. The CDR3 extends over 14 amino acids. From germline, CDR1 is SEHNR and CDR2 FQNEAQ (reference sequence). Trimming stripped 1 base from V and 1 base from J, with 7 bases between. CDR3 sequence (DNA): TGTGCCAGCAGCTTAGACCGGGGTAACTATGGCTACACCTTC. This sequence encodes CASSLDRGNYGYTF.

This chain links TRBV5-4 with TRBJ1-1; possibly TRBD1 for D (6 bases). The V gene lost 0 bases and the J gene lost 7 bases, with 10 bases spanning the gap. CDR1 and CDR2 from the germline V gene are SGHNT and YYREEE (reference sequence). CDR3 size: 13 residues. The CDR3 nucleotides read TGTGCCAGCAGCTTGGGGCAGGGACATGAAGCTTTCTTT. It translates to CASSLGQGHEAFF.

This clone was recorded many times. This CDR3 is also generated by other DNA sequences in the sample. J is TRBJ2-4 and V is TRBV7-9; 7 bases agree with TRBD1. V trimming: 0 bases; J trimming: 2 bases; junction bases outside the gene matches: 1. Germline CDR1 is SEHNR and CDR2 is FQNEAQ (reference sequence). This CDR3 has 15 residues. The CDR3 region is CASSLATGTKNIQYF. The CDR3, as DNA: TGTGCCAGCAGCTTAGCGACAGGGACCAAAAACATTCAGTACTTC. Based on the CDR3 plus reference TRBV7-9 and TRBJ2-4, the full variable domain is DTGVSQNPRHKITKRGQNVTFRCDPISEHNRLYWYRQTLGQGPEFLTYFQNEAQLEKSRLLSDRFSAERPKGSFSTLEIQRTEQGDSAMYLCASSLATGTKNIQYFGAGTRLSVL.

The V call is TRBV11-2, the J call TRBJ1-1; 7 bases fit TRBD1. The V gene end was trimmed by 4 bases and the J gene end by 1 base; junction bases not matched to a gene: 9. Germline CDR1 is SGHAT and CDR2 is FQNNGV. The CDR3 is 16 amino acids. The CDR3 DNA reads TGTGCCAGCAGCTATCGTAGGGGGCTTTGGAACACTGAAGCTTTCTTT. Amino acids: CASSYRRGLWNTEAFF.

The CDR3 DNA is TGTGCCAGCAGTGAAGACAGGACCGTGAACACTGAAGCTTTCTTT. Protein product: CASSEDRTVNTEAFF. The chain employs TRBV2 and TRBJ1-1; tentatively, D is TRBD1 (5 bases). The CDR3 length is 15 residues. CDR1 SNHLY and CDR2 FYNNEI come from the germline V gene. Trimming took 1 base from V and 0 from J, leaving 9 bases between them. The full variable domain, with the rest looked up from reference TRBV2 and TRBJ1-1, is EPEVTQTPSHQVTQMGQEVILRCVPISNHLYFYWYRQILGQKVEFLVSFYNNEISEKSEIFDDQFSVERPDGSNFTLKIRSTKLEDSAMYFCASSEDRTVNTEAFFGQGTRLTVV.

The chain has TRBV2 and TRBJ2-1, with D tentatively TRBD2 (6 bases). V was cut by 0 bases and J by 7 bases, with 7 bases left in between. The length of the CDR3 is 13 residues. The germline CDR1 and CDR2 sequences are SNHLY and FYNNEI. Here the CDR3 DNA reads TGTGCCAGCAGTGAAGCAGGAGGGAATGAGCAGTTCTTC. Residues: CASSEAGGNEQFF.